The 17 T cell receptor beta chains listed next were all sequenced from one sample in a study of graft-versus-host responses after intestinal transplantation. These receptors are not linked to any known antigen. Clones were sequenced by immunoSEQ multiplex PCR, and TCRdb holds only the in-frame ones, with some missing. Among about 81,000 clones listed, about 91% were seen once. The specimen was unstimulated CD4+ T cells sorted from spleen or lymph node cells, collected before transplant. These receptors all come from a human donor who was the organ donor for an intestinal transplant.

This clone has only one observation. One junction end disagrees with the germline gene, perhaps due to a read error. This rearrangement joins TRBV30 to TRBJ1-3; D is possibly TRBD1 (5 bases). Per the germline V gene, CDR1 is GTSNPN and CDR2 is SVGIG (reference sequence). There are 13 residues in the CDR3. In DNA form, the CDR3 reads TGTGCCTGGAGTGTACGAGGCGGGACCCTGAATGGTTTT. The encoded protein is CAWSVRGGTLNGF.

The genes are TRBV27 and TRBJ2-1; 10 bases fit TRBD2. J lost 5 bases, V lost 4 bases, and 8 bases had no gene match. Per the germline V gene, CDR1 is MNHEY and CDR2 is SMNVEV (reference sequence). The CDR3 contains 16 residues. The CDR3 DNA sequence: TGTGCCAGCAGTTGGAGGCGGACTAGCGGTAACAATGAGCAGTTCTTC. It specifies CASSWRRTSGNNEQFF.

The rearrangement links TRBV7-3 to TRBJ1-1, with D possibly matching TRBD1 (5 bases). The length of the CDR3 is 13 residues. With 4 bases removed from V and 7 bases from J, the gap between germline ends came to 13 bases. Germline CDR1 SGHTA, CDR2 FQGTGA. CDR3: CASSSTWGSEAFF. CDR3 coding DNA: TGTGCCAGCAGCTCGACTTGGGGCAGTGAAGCTTTCTTT.

The chain joins TRBV6-5 to TRBJ2-7; 7 nucleotides agree with TRBD2. The V segment lost 0 bases and the J segment 1 base; nucleotides outside the gene matches: 3. The CDR3 is 15 residues long. CDR1 MNHEY and CDR2 SVGAGI come from the germline V gene. The DNA of the CDR3 is TGTGCCAGCAGTTACTCTGCTAGCGGTTCCTACGAGCAGTACTTC. Its translation: CASSYSASGSYEQYF.

The chain employs TRBV27 and TRBJ1-2; no firm D call. CDR1 and CDR2 from the germline V gene are MNHEY and SMNVEV (reference sequence). The CDR3 has 15 residues. The V gene lost 3 bases and the J gene lost 4 bases, with 15 bases spanning the gap. CDR3 region: CASSLWREGSYGYTF. The CDR3 DNA reads as TGTGCCAGCAGTTTGTGGAGGGAGGGAAGCTATGGCTACACCTTC.

The J gene is TRBJ2-3, the V gene TRBV6-1, with D possibly being TRBD2 (5 bases). In germline, CDR1 is MNHNS, CDR2 SASEGT. The CDR3 contains 13 residues. V lost 6 bases to trimming and J lost 5 bases, with 12 bases between them. The CDR3 spells CASSLAGVDTQYF. In DNA, the CDR3 is TGTGCCAGCAGCCTGGCCGGGGTAGATACGCAGTATTTT.

This clone was picked up one time. The V gene is TRBV7-9, the J gene TRBJ2-7; 11 nucleotides line up with TRBD2. Germline CDR1 SEHNR, CDR2 FQNEAQ (reference sequence). Trimming at V came to 5 bases and at J to 3 bases, leaving 6 bases not matched to a gene. This CDR3 spans 15 amino acids. The CDR3 nucleotides are TGTGCCAGCAGCCCTGGCGGGACTAGCGGCTACGAGCAGTACTTC. This sequence encodes CASSPGGTSGYEQYF.

This rearrangement joins TRBV30 to TRBJ2-7, with a possible D match to TRBD2 (6 bases). The V and J ends lost 8 bases and 2 bases respectively, with 13 bases between them. The CDR3 loop spans 12 amino acids. Per the germline V gene, CDR1 is GTSNPN and CDR2 is SVGIG (reference sequence). The DNA of the CDR3 is TGTGCCCGAAAGGAGGGGCCCTACGAGCAGTACTTC. The encoded protein is CARKEGPYEQYF. The complete variable domain, with remaining parts taken from reference TRBV30 and TRBJ2-7, reads SQTIHQWPATLVQPVGSPLSLECTVEGTSNPNLYWYRQAAGRGLQLLFYSVGIGQISSEVPQNLSASRPQDRQFILSSKKLLLSDSGFYLCARKEGPYEQYFGPGTRLTVT.

The chain uses TRBV14 and TRBJ1-1; tentatively, D is TRBD1 (6 bases). Germline V lookup: CDR1 SGHDN, CDR2 FVKESK. The V and J ends lost 0 bases and 8 bases respectively, with 19 bases between them. This CDR3 region has 16 residues. This CDR3 is CASSQDRVFNGTEAFF. The CDR3 DNA reads as TGTGCCAGCAGCCAAGATAGGGTTTTCAATGGGACAGAAGCTTTCTTT.

The CDR3 DNA reads TGTGCCATCAGTGCTGGGACTAGCGGGAATTTCTACGAGCAGTACTTC. Translated: CAISAGTSGNFYEQYF. The chain has TRBV10-3 and TRBJ2-7; 13 bases align to TRBD2. The junction had 6 bases not matched to a gene; V was cut back by 4 bases and J by 3 bases. This CDR3 has 16 residues. Germline V gene sequence: CDR1 ENHRY, CDR2 SYGVKD.

This chain links TRBV30 with TRBJ1-5; a weak D match, TRBD1 (5 bases). The CDR3 has 13 amino acids. With 4 bases removed from V and 2 bases from J, the gap between germline ends came to 9 bases. CDR1 and CDR2 (germline): GTSNPN, SVGIG (reference sequence). The DNA of the CDR3 is TGTGCCTGGAATAAACAGGGCAATCAGCCCCAGCATTTT. The encoded protein is CAWNKQGNQPQHF.

The CDR3: CASSDGQGVKSYTF. The CDR3, as DNA: TGTGCCAGCAGTGATGGCCAGGGGGTAAAGTCATACACCTTC. The chain links TRBV6-1 to TRBJ1-2; 7 bases fit TRBD1. From germline, CDR1 is MNHNS and CDR2 SASEGT. V trimming: 3 bases; J trimming: 11 bases; junction bases outside the gene matches: 12. The CDR3 contains 14 residues.

The chain is built from TRBV19 and TRBJ1-2; 8 nucleotides line up with TRBD1. The ends lost 9 bases at V and 7 bases at J; junction bases unmatched: 7. Germline loops: CDR1 LNHDA, CDR2 SQIVND (reference sequence). This CDR3 has 12 residues. The CDR3 loop reads CASTRTGSGYTF. The CDR3 DNA reads TGTGCCAGCACACGGACAGGGAGTGGCTACACCTTC.

There are a few counts of this clone. The CDR3 nucleotides read TGTGCCAGCAGCCGAAACACAGGGCTGCGCTACACCTTC. It encodes CASSRNTGLRYTF. The chain joins TRBV5-6 to TRBJ1-2; D may be TRBD1 (6 bases). Germline lookup yields CDR1 SGHDT and CDR2 YYEEEE. This CDR3 region has 13 residues. Trimming stripped 4 bases from V and 9 bases from J, with 16 bases between. Based on the CDR3 plus reference TRBV5-6 and TRBJ1-2, the full variable domain is DAGVTQSPTHLIKTRGQQVTLRCSPKSGHDTVSWYQQALGQGPQFIFQYYEEEERQRGNFPDRFSGHQFPNYSSELNVNALLLGDSALYLCASSRNTGLRYTFGSGTRLTVV.

The chain uses TRBV19 and TRBJ1-4; no clear D gene. The ends were cut back, 2 bases at V and 0 bases at J, with 7 bases in the middle. Per the germline V gene, CDR1 is LNHDA and CDR2 is SQIVND (reference sequence). This CDR3 is 15 amino acids long. The CDR3 spells CASSILGATNEKLFF. CDR3 DNA: TGTGCCAGTAGTATATTGGGAGCAACTAATGAAAAACTGTTTTTT.

This clone was found once. DNA of the CDR3: TGTGCCAGCAGTGACGGACAGGGACGCAATCAGCCCCAGCATTTT. Its protein is CASSDGQGRNQPQHF. The chain is built from TRBV6-1 and TRBJ1-5; TRBD1 aligns across 8 bases. Unmatched junction bases numbered 3, after V lost 3 bases and J lost 2 bases. The germline gives CDR1 MNHNS, CDR2 SASEGT. CDR3 length: 15 amino acids.

This clone is a singleton in its sample. The chain couples TRBV10-3 to TRBJ2-1; D gene uncertain. CDR3 length: 12 amino acids. Trimming removed 0 bases at V and 7 bases at J, with 4 bases between. Germline V gene data show CDR1 as ENHRY and CDR2 as SYGVKD. This chain's CDR3 is CAISESYNEQFF. The CDR3 nucleotides read TGTGCCATCAGTGAGTCTTATAATGAGCAGTTCTTC.